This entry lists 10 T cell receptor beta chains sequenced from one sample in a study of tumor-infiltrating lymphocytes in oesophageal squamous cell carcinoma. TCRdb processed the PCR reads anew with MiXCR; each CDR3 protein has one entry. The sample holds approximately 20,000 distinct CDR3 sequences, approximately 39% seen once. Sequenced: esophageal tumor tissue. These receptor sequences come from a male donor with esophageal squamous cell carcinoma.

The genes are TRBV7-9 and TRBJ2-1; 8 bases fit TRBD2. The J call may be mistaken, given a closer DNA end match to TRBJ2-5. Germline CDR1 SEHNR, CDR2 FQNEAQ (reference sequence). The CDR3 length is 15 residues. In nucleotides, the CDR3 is TGTGCCAGCAGCTCTATGACTAGCGACCAAGAGACCCAGTACTTC. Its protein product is CASSSMTSDQETQYF.

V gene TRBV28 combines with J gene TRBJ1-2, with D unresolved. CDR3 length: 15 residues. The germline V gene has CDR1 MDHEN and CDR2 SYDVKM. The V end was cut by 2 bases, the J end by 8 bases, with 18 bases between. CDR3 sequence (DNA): TGTGCCAGCAGTTTAGAAGGGTACGGGTTGAAGGGCTACACCTTC. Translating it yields CASSLEGYGLKGYTF.

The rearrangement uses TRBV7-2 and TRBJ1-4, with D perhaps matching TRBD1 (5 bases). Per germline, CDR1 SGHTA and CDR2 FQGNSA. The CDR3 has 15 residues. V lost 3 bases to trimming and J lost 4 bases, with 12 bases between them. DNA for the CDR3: TGTGCCAGCAGCTTGCAGGAGGGGAGTAATGAAAAACTGTTTTTT. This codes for CASSLQEGSNEKLFF.

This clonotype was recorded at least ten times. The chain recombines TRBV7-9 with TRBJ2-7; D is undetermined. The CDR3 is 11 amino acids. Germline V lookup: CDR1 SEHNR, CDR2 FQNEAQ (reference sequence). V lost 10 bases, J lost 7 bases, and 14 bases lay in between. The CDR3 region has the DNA TGTGCCACCGCGTCCCGGCGGGAGCAGTACTTC. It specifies CATASRREQYF. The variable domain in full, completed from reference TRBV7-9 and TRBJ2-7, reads DTGVSQNPRHKITKRGQNVTFRCDPISEHNRLYWYRQTLGQGPEFLTYFQNEAQLEKSRLLSDRFSAERPKGSFSTLEIQRTEQGDSAMYLCATASRREQYFGPGTRLTVT.

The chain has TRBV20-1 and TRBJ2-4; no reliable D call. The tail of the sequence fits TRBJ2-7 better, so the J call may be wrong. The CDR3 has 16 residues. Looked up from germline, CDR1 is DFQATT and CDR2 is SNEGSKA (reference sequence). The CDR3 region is CSARDPTLGWTYEQYF. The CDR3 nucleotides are TGCAGTGCTAGAGATCCCACCCTCGGCTGGACCTACGAGCAGTACTTC.

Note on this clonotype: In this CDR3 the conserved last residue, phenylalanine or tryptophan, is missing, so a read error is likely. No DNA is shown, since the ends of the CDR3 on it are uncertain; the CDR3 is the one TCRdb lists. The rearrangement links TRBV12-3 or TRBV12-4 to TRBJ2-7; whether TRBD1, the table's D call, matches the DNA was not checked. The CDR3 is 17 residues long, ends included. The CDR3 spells CASSFWEPPNYGYTFGS.

CDR3 in DNA: TGCGCCAGCAGTGACGGGGGAGAAACAGATACGCAGTATTTT. This codes for CASSDGGETDTQYF. J is TRBJ2-3 and V is TRBV10-1, with D possibly matching TRBD2 (6 bases). The germline gives CDR1 WNHNN, CDR2 SYGVQD (reference sequence). This CDR3 spans 14 amino acids. V was shortened by 3 bases and J by 3 bases, with 10 bases between the two germline ends.

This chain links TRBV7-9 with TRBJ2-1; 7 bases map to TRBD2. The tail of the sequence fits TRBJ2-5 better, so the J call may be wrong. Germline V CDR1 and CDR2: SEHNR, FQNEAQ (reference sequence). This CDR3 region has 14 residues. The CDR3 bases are TGTGCCAGCAGCTTGACGGGGGGACGTGAGACCCAGTACTTC. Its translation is CASSLTGGRETQYF.

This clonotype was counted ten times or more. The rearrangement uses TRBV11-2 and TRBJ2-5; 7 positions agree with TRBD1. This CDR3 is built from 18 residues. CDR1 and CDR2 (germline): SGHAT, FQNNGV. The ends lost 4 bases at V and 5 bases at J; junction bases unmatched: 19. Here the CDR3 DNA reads TGTGCCAGCAGCTCACCGATATCTCGGACAGGTCGACCCGAGACCCAGTACTTC. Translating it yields CASSSPISRTGRPETQYF.

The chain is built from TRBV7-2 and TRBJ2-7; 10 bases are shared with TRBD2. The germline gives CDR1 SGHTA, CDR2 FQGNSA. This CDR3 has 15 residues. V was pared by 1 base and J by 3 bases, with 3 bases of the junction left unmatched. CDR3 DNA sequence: TGTGCCAGCAGCTTAGACACTAGCGGGAACTACGAGCAGTACTTC. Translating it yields CASSLDTSGNYEQYF.